What follows are 9 T cell receptor beta chains derived from one specimen sequenced in a study of shared clonotypes between healthy human individuals. Some clones are missing from TCRdb's copy, which holds only in-frame ones; the method was immunoSEQ multiplex PCR. Of 2 million to 2.5 million clones listed, about 90% were seen once; the top ten hold more than 0.35%. The sample was naive CD4+ T cells from PBMCs. Subset meaning: CD45RA+ positively selected. The receptors were sampled from a man in his late teens or twenties in good health. Some clones in this sample may be carry-over from other donors' samples.

This chain connects TRBV6-5 to TRBJ2-7, with D perhaps being TRBD1 or TRBD2 (7 bases each). The V gene lost 7 bases and the J gene lost 5 bases, with 15 bases spanning the gap. Germline lookup yields CDR1 MNHEY and CDR2 SVGAGI. This CDR3 has 13 residues. The CDR3 here is CASTSRGGNEQYF. For the CDR3, the DNA is TGTGCCAGCACCTCCAGGGGGGGCAACGAGCAGTACTTC.

The rearrangement joins TRBV5-1 to TRBJ2-1; D might be TRBD2 (5 bases). Trimming removed 3 bases at V and 5 bases at J, with 12 bases between. This CDR3 has 14 residues. The germline V gene has CDR1 SGHRS and CDR2 YFSETQ. The CDR3 is CASSWGSVNNEQFF. CDR3 nucleotide sequence: TGCGCCAGCAGCTGGGGTAGCGTGAACAATGAGCAGTTCTTC.

V and J are TRBV7-2 and TRBJ2-5, with a weak D call TRBD2 (5 bases). The DNA end is more similar to TRBJ2-7, so the J call may be wrong. The CDR3 runs 14 residues. CDR1 and CDR2 from the germline V gene are SGHTA and FQGNSA. In DNA form, the CDR3 reads TGTGCCAGCAGCTTCGCGGGCCAGACCTACGAGCAGTACTTC. Amino acid sequence: CASSFAGQTYEQYF.

J is TRBJ2-3 and V is TRBV25-1, with 10 bases aligning to TRBD1. V was clipped by 4 bases and J by 3 bases; unmatched bases: 4. CDR1 and CDR2 (germline): MGHDK, SYGVNS. The CDR3 is 15 amino acids. The CDR3 sequence: CASSAGTGATDTQYF. CDR3 nucleotides: TGTGCCAGCAGTGCCGGGACAGGGGCTACAGATACGCAGTATTTT.

The rearrangement joins TRBV18 to TRBJ1-1, with TRBD1 matching over 7 bases. Germline CDR1 and CDR2: KGHSH and LQKENI. The V gene end was trimmed by 1 base and the J gene end by 4 bases; junction bases not matched to a gene: 3. This CDR3 region has 14 residues. CDR3 sequence: CASSPLQGGTEAFF. The CDR3 coding sequence is TGTGCCAGCTCACCACTGCAGGGGGGCACTGAAGCTTTCTTT.

The chain is built from TRBV5-4 and TRBJ2-3; D is uncertain. V lost 10 bases to trimming and J lost 2 bases, with 8 bases between them. Germline-derived CDR1 and CDR2 are SGHNT and YYREEE (reference sequence). This CDR3 is 11 amino acids long. The CDR3 sequence is CAVRSTDTQYF. DNA for the CDR3: TGTGCCGTACGATCCACAGATACGCAGTATTTT.

Comments on this clone: Other DNA sequences within the sample encode an identical CDR3. The CDR3 coding sequence is TGTGCCAGCAGCCTACCCGGCGGCAATCAGCCCCAGCATTTT. As protein: CASSLPGGNQPQHF. V and J are TRBV28 and TRBJ1-5, with unresolved D. Germline CDR1 and CDR2: MDHEN and SYDVKM. The CDR3 covers 14 residues. Trimming took 6 bases from V and 2 from J, leaving 11 bases between them.

V gene TRBV28 combines with J gene TRBJ2-1; D unresolved. CDR3 length equals 15 residues. V dropped 6 bases and J dropped 5 bases, with 17 bases sitting between them. CDR1 and CDR2 from the germline V gene are MDHEN and SYDVKM. The CDR3: CASSPPLGHDNEQFF. The CDR3 coding sequence is TGTGCCAGCAGCCCTCCCTTGGGTCACGACAATGAGCAGTTCTTC.

V is TRBV18 and J is TRBJ1-6; weak D call: TRBD1 (5 bases). CDR1 KGHSH and CDR2 LQKENI come from the germline V gene. The CDR3 extends over 13 amino acids. The V gene lost 5 bases and the J gene lost 8 bases, with 10 bases spanning the gap. The CDR3 sequence: CASSLQEYSPLHF. The CDR3 bases are TGTGCCAGCTCATTACAGGAGTATTCACCCCTCCACTTT.